The 16 T cell receptor beta chains below were found in one sample sequenced in a study of cytomegalovirus exposure and HLA in healthy donors. Here immunoSEQ multiplex PCR was the method, and the copy in TCRdb shows in-frame clones only, minus some. The sample shows under 150,000 clones, more than 85% of them seen only once. The source material was PBMCs. The receptors were gathered from a young man in good health and CMV-seropositive.

In its sample, this clone was seen a few times. The chain links TRBV28 to TRBJ1-5; D not resolved. V shed 7 bases and J shed 0 bases, with 19 bases lying between them. CDR1 and CDR2 (germline): MDHEN, SYDVKM. The CDR3 sequence is 17 residues long. The CDR3, as DNA: TGTGCCAGCAACACCGCCGCGGCAGTCTATAGCAATCAGCCCCAGCATTTT. Its protein is CASNTAAAVYSNQPQHF.

V is TRBV6-8 and J is TRBJ1-1; maybe TRBD1 (6 bases). The CDR3 totals 13 residues. CDR1 MNHGY and CDR2 SAAAGT come from the germline V gene. Trimming pared 5 bases from V and 10 bases from J, leaving 17 bases between. CDR3 amino acids: CASSTHRVPSAFF. The CDR3 DNA reads TGTGCCAGCAGTACCCACAGGGTACCGTCAGCTTTCTTT.

This chain joins TRBV5-1 and TRBJ2-5; D unclear. Looked up from germline, CDR1 is SGHRS and CDR2 is YFSETQ. There are 12 residues in the CDR3. The ends were cut back, 4 bases at V and 2 bases at J, with 6 bases in the middle. CDR3 sequence reads: CASSRTQETQYF. The DNA of the CDR3 is TGCGCCAGCAGCCGTACACAAGAGACCCAGTACTTC.

The chain is built from TRBV15 and TRBJ2-7; D is uncertain. V dropped 6 bases and J dropped 2 bases, with 17 bases sitting between them. This CDR3 has 15 amino acids. The germline V gene encodes CDR1 LNHNV and CDR2 YYDKDF (reference sequence). CDR3 protein: CATRRNPLGPYEQYF. In nucleotides, the CDR3 is TGTGCCACCAGAAGAAATCCCCTTGGGCCCTACGAGCAGTACTTC.

The chain is built from TRBV5-1 and TRBJ1-2; 7 bases agree with TRBD1. Germline CDR1 is SGHRS and CDR2 is YFSETQ. The CDR3 has 15 amino acids. With V trimmed by 0 bases and J by 5 bases, 7 bases remained unmatched. The CDR3 reads CASSLDRTGIYGYTF. The DNA of the CDR3 is TGCGCCAGCAGCTTGGACCGGACAGGCATTTATGGCTACACCTTC.

CDR3 sequence: CASNPILGQGALLRLAQHF. CDR3 sequence (DNA): TGTGCCAGTAACCCTATCCTGGGGCAGGGGGCTCTGTTGCGGTTGGCCCAGCATTTT. The V gene is TRBV19, the J gene TRBJ1-5; 8 nucleotides line up with TRBD1. Germline trimming cut 7 bases from V and 11 bases from J; bases unmatched to any gene: 28. Germline CDR1 and CDR2: LNHDA and SQIVND (reference sequence). The CDR3 length is 19 residues.

This clone was seen more than once but under ten times. The J gene is TRBJ1-1, the V gene TRBV25-1, with a possible D match to TRBD1 (6 bases). CDR1 is MGHDK and CDR2 is SYGVNS in the germline V gene. This CDR3 comprises 15 residues. V lost 5 bases and J lost 6, with 19 bases in between. The CDR3 DNA is TGTGCCAGCAGTTATACGGGAACAGGGACGGCTGAAGCTTTCTTT. Translated, it gives CASSYTGTGTAEAFF. Based on the CDR3 plus reference TRBV25-1 and TRBJ1-1, the full variable domain is EADIYQTPRYLVIGTGKKITLECSQTMGHDKMYWYQQDPGMELHLIHYSYGVNSTEKGDLSSESTVSRIRTEHFPLTLESARPSHTSQYLCASSYTGTGTAEAFFGQGTRLTVV.

The chain uses TRBV4-1 and TRBJ2-1, with D possibly matching TRBD1 (6 bases). V was trimmed by 3 bases and J by 8 bases, leaving 11 bases between them. CDR1 MGHRA and CDR2 YSYEKL come from the germline V gene. The CDR3 is made up of 13 amino acids. For the CDR3, the DNA is TGCGCCAGCAGCCAGGAAAACAGGGATGAGCAGTTCTTC. Its protein product is CASSQENRDEQFF.

This chain joins TRBV27 and TRBJ2-2; 9 bases are a match to TRBD2. CDR3 size: 16 residues. From germline, CDR1 is MNHEY and CDR2 SMNVEV (reference sequence). The V segment lost 4 bases and the J segment 5 bases; nucleotides outside the gene matches: 8. The CDR3 region is CASSWGTSLRTGELFF. In DNA form, the CDR3 reads TGTGCCAGCAGTTGGGGGACTAGCTTGAGGACCGGGGAGCTGTTTTTT.

J is TRBJ1-4 and V is TRBV5-5; D uncertain. Germline lookup yields CDR1 SGHKS and CDR2 YYEKEE (reference sequence). CDR3 size: 11 residues. V shed 2 bases and J shed 8 bases, with 4 bases lying between them. DNA of the CDR3: TGTGCCAGCAGCTTAGAGGAAAAACTGTTTTTT. This translates into CASSLEEKLFF.

V gene TRBV18 combines with J gene TRBJ2-7, with 10 bases that match TRBD1. The CDR3 loop spans 15 amino acids. The V segment lost 0 bases and the J segment 5 bases; nucleotides outside the gene matches: 4. Germline V gene lookup returns CDR1 KGHSH and CDR2 LQKENI. CDR3 nucleotide sequence: TGTGCCAGCTCACCACCGGGGACAGGGGTCCACGAGCAGTACTTC. Its protein product is CASSPPGTGVHEQYF.

This chain uses TRBV19 with TRBJ1-5, with 9 bases aligning to TRBD1. Per the germline V gene, CDR1 is LNHDA and CDR2 is SQIVND (reference sequence). V dropped 5 bases and J dropped 5; count of bases not matched to a gene: 7. The CDR3 sequence is 15 residues long. The chain's CDR3 is CASSDTGGADQPQHF. The DNA for the CDR3 is TGTGCCAGTAGTGATACAGGGGGCGCGGATCAGCCCCAGCATTTT.

V gene TRBV18 combines with J gene TRBJ1-5; possibly TRBD1 for D (5 bases). CDR1 is KGHSH and CDR2 is LQKENI in the germline V gene. CDR3 length: 14 amino acids. With 3 bases removed from V and 3 bases from J, the gap between germline ends came to 9 bases. The CDR3 region has the DNA TGTGCCAGCTCACCGGGGGACTTCAATCAGCCCCAGCATTTT. Its protein product is CASSPGDFNQPQHF.

This chain joins TRBV11-2 and TRBJ2-6, with D unresolved. Per the germline V gene, CDR1 is SGHAT and CDR2 is FQNNGV. The CDR3 covers 14 residues. The V end lost 4 bases, the J end lost 1 base, and 5 bases lay between the germline ends. The CDR3 spells CASSSVSGANVLTF. As DNA, the CDR3 is TGTGCCAGCAGCTCGGTTTCTGGGGCCAACGTCCTGACTTTC.

The chain recombines TRBV19 with TRBJ1-4; 8 bases fit TRBD1. The CDR3 spans 17 residues. Germline assignment: CDR1 LNHDA and CDR2 SQIVND (reference sequence). The ends lost 7 bases at V and 7 bases at J; junction bases unmatched: 17. DNA for the CDR3: TGTGCCAGTATGGACAGGGTCTATGGATTGTCGGCTGAAAAACTGTTTTTT. It codes for CASMDRVYGLSAEKLFF.

Note on this clone: An end of the junction differs from the germline gene, which may be a read error. The chain employs TRBV27 and TRBJ2-7, with D uncertain. The germline CDR1 and CDR2 sequences are MNHEY and SMNVEV (reference sequence). The CDR3 is made up of 13 amino acids. In DNA form, the CDR3 reads TGTGCCAGCAGTTCCCGGCAGGTCAACGAGCATTACTTC. As protein: CASSSRQVNEHYF.